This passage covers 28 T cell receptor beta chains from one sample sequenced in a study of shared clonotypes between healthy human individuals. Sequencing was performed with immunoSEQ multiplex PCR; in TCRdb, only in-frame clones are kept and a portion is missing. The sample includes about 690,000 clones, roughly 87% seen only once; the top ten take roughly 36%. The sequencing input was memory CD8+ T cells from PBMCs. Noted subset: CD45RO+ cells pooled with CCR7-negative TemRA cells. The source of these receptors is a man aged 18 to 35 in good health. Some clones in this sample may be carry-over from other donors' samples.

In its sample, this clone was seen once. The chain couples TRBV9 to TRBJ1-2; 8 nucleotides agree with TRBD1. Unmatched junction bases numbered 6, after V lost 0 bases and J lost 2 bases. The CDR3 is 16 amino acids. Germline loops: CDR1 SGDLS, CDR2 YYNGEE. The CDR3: CASSVEGRGLNYGYTF. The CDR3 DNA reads TGTGCCAGCAGCGTAGAGGGCAGGGGGCTCAACTATGGCTACACCTTC.

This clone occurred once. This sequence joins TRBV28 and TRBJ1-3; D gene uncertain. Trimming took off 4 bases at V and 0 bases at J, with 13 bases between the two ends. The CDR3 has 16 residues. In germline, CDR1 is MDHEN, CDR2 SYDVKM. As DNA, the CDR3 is TGTGCCAGCAGTTCATCTTTTATCTCCTCTGGAAACACCATATATTTT. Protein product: CASSSSFISSGNTIYF. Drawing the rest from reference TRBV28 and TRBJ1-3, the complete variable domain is DVKVTQSSRYLVKRTGEKVFLECVQDMDHENMFWYRQDPGLGLRLIYFSYDVKMKEKGDIPEGYSVSREKKERFSLILESASTNQTSMYLCASSSSFISSGNTIYFGEGSWLTVV.

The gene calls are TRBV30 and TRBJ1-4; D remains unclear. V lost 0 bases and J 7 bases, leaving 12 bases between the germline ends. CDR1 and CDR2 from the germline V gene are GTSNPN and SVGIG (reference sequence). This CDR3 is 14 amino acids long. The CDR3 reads CAWSVSREAEKLFF. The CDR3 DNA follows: TGTGCCTGGAGTGTTTCAAGAGAAGCTGAAAAACTGTTTTTT.

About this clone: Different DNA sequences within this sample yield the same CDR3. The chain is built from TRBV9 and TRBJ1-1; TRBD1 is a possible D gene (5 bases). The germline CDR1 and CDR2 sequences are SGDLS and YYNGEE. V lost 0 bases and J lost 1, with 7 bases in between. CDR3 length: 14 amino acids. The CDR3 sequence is CASSVGGANTEAFF. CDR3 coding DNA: TGTGCCAGCAGCGTAGGGGGCGCGAACACTGAAGCTTTCTTT. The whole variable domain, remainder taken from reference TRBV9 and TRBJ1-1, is DSGVTQTPKHLITATGQRVTLRCSPRSGDLSVYWYQQSLDQGLQFLIQYYNGEERAKGNILERFSAQQFPDLHSELNLSSLELGDSALYFCASSVGGANTEAFFGQGTRLTVV.

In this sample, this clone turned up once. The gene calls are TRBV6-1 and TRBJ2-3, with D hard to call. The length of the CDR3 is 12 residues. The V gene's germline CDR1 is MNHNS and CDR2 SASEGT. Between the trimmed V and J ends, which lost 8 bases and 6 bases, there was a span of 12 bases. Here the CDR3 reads CASQLLPDTQYF. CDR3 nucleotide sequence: TGTGCCAGCCAACTACTCCCCGATACGCAGTATTTT.

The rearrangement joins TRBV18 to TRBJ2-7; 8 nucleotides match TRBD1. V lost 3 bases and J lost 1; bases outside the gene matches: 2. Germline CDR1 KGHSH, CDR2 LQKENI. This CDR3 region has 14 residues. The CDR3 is CASSPDRVSYEQYF. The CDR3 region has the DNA TGTGCCAGCTCACCGGACAGGGTATCCTACGAGCAGTACTTC.

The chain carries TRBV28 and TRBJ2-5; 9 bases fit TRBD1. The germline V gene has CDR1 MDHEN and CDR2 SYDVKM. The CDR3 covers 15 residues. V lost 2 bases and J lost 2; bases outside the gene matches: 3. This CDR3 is CASSLATGGQETQYF. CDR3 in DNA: TGTGCCAGCAGTTTAGCGACAGGGGGTCAAGAGACCCAGTACTTC.

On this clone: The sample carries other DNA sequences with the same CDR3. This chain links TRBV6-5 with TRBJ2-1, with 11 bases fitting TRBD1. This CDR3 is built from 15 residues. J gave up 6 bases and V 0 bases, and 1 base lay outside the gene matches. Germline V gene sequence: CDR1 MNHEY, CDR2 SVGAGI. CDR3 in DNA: TGTGCCAGCAGTTACTCGGGGACAGGGGGCAATGAGCAGTTCTTC. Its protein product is CASSYSGTGGNEQFF.

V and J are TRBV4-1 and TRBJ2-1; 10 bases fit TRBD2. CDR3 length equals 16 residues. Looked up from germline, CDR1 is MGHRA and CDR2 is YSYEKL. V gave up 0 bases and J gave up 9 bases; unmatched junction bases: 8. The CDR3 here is CASSQEWASGSPEQFF. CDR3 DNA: TGCGCCAGCAGCCAAGAATGGGCTAGCGGGAGCCCTGAGCAGTTCTTC.

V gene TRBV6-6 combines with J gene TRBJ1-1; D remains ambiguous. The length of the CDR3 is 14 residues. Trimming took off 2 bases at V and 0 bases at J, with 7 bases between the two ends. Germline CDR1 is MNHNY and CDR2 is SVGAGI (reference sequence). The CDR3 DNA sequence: TGTGCCAGCAGTTACGGGTGGCTGAACACTGAAGCTTTCTTT. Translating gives CASSYGWLNTEAFF.

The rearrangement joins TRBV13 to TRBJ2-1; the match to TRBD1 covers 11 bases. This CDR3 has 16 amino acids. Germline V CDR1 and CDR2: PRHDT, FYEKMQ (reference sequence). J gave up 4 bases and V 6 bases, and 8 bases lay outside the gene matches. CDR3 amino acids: CASSFAGTGGYNEQFF. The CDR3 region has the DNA TGTGCCAGCAGTTTCGCCGGGACAGGGGGATACAATGAGCAGTTCTTC.

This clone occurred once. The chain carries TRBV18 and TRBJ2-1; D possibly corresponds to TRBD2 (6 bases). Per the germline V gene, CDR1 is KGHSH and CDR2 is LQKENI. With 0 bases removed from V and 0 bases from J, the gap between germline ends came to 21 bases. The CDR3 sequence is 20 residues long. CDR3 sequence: CASSPPGGFRAGSSYNEQFF. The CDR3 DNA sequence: TGTGCCAGCTCACCACCAGGCGGGTTCCGAGCGGGCAGCTCCTACAATGAGCAGTTCTTC. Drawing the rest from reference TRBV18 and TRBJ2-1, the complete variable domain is NAGVMQNPRHLVRRRGQEARLRCSPMKGHSHVYWYRQLPEEGLKFMVYLQKENIIDESGMPKERFSAEFPKEGPSILRIQQVVRGDSAAYFCASSPPGGFRAGSSYNEQFFGPGTRLTVL.

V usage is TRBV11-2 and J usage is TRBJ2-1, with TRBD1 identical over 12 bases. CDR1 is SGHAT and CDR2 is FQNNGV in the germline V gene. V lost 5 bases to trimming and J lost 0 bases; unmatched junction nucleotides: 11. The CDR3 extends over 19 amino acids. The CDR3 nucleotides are TGTGCCAGCAGCCCTAAGGGACAGGGGGCTCCGAGCTCCTACAATGAGCAGTTCTTC. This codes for CASSPKGQGAPSSYNEQFF.

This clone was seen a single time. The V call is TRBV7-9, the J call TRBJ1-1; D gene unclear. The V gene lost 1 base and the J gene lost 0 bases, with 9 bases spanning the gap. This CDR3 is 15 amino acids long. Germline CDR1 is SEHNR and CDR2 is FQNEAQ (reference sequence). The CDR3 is CASSLVRSMNTEAFF. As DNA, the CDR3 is TGTGCCAGCAGCTTAGTCCGCAGCATGAACACTGAAGCTTTCTTT.

This CDR3 reads CATSTLAGPWNEQFF. DNA for the CDR3: TGTGCCACCAGCACCCTAGCGGGTCCTTGGAATGAGCAGTTCTTC. This chain uses TRBV15 with TRBJ2-1; 8 bases fit TRBD2. Losses at the gene ends were 4 bases for V and 7 bases for J; bases not matched to a gene: 9. The CDR3 runs 15 residues. The germline V gene encodes CDR1 LNHNV and CDR2 YYDKDF (reference sequence). Supplemented by reference TRBV15 and TRBJ2-1, the full variable domain reads DAMVIQNPRYQVTQFGKPVTLSCSQTLNHNVMYWYQQKSSQAPKLLFHYYDKDFNNEADTPDNFQSRRPNTSFCFLDIRSPGLGDTAMYLCATSTLAGPWNEQFFGPGTRLTVL.

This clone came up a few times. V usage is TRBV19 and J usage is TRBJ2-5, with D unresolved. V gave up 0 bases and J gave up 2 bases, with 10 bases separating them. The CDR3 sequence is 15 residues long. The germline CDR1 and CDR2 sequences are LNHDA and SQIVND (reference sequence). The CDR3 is CASSIDRTGQETQYF. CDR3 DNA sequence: TGTGCCAGTAGTATAGATCGGACGGGTCAAGAGACCCAGTACTTC.

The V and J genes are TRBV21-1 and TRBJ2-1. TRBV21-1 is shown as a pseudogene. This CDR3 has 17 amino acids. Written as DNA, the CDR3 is TGTGCCAGCAGCAAACCGAAAGGTCAGAGCTCCTACAATGAGCAGTTCTTC. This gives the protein CASSKPKGQSSYNEQFF.

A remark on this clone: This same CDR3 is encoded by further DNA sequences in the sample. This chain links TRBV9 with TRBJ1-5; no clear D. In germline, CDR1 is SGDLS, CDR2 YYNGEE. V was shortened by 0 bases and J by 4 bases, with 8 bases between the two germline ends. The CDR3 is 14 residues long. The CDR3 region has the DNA TGTGCCAGCAGCGTAGACGGATCGAATCAGCCCCAGCATTTT. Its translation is CASSVDGSNQPQHF.

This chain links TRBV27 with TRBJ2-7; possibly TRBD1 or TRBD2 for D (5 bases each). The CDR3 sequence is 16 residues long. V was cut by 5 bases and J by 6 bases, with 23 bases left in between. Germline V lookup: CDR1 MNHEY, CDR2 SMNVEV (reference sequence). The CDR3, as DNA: TGTGCCAGCAGTCTCACGTGGGACCTCTCGAGGAGCGAGCAGTACTTC. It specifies CASSLTWDLSRSEQYF.

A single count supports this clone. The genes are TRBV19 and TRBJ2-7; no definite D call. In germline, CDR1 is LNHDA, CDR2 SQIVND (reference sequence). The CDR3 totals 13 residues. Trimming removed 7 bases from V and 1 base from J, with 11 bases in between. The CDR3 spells CASTDDQSYEQYF. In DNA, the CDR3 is TGTGCCAGTACCGACGATCAATCCTACGAGCAGTACTTC. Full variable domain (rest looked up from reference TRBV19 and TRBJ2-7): DGGITQSPKYLFRKEGQNVTLSCEQNLNHDAMYWYRQDPGQGLRLIYYSQIVNDFQKGDIAEGYSVSREKKESFPLTVTSAQKNPTAFYLCASTDDQSYEQYFGPGTRLTVT.

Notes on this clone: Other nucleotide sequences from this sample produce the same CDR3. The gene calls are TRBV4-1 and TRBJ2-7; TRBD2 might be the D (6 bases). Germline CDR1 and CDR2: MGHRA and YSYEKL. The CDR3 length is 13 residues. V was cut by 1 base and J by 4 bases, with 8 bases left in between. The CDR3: CASSQGGGYEQYF. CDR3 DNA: TGCGCCAGCAGCCAAGGGGGAGGTTACGAGCAGTACTTC.

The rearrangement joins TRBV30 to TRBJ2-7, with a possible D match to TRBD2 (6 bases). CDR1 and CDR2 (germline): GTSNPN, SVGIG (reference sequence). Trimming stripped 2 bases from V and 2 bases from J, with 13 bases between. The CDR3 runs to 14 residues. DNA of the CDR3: TGTGCCTGGAGTATGAGGAGGGGAACCTACGAGCAGTACTTC. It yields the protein CAWSMRRGTYEQYF.

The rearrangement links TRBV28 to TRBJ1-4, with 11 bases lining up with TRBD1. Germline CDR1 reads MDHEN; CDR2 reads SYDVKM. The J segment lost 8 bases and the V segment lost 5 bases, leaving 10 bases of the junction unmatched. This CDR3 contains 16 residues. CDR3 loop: CASSPLHRDRGEKLFF. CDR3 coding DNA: TGTGCCAGCAGTCCTCTCCACCGGGACAGGGGGGAAAAACTGTTTTTT.

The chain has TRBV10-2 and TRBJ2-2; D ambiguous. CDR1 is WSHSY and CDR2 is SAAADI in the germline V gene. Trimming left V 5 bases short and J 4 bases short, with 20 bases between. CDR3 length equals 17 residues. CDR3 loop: CASSRMSPRKVTGELFF. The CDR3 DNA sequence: TGCGCCAGCAGTAGGATGTCTCCTCGAAAAGTCACCGGGGAGCTGTTTTTT.

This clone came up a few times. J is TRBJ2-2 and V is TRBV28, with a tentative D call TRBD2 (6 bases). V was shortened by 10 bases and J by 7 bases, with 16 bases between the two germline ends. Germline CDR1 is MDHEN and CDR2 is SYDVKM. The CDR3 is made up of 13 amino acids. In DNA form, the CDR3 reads TGTGCCACCACGCGGGATGACGTCGGGGAGCTGTTTTTT. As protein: CATTRDDVGELFF.

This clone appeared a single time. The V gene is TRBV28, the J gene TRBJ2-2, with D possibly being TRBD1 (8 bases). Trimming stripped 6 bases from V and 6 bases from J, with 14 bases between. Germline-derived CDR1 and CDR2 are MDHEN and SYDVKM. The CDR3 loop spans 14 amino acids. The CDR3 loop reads CASRGQGGPGELFF. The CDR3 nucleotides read TGTGCCAGCAGAGGACAGGGAGGGCCCGGGGAGCTGTTTTTT.

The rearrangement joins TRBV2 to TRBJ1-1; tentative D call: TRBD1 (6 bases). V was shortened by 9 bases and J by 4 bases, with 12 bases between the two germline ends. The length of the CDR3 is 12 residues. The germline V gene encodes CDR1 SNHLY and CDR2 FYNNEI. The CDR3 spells CASRTGSTEAFF. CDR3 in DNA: TGTGCCAGTAGAACAGGGAGCACTGAAGCTTTCTTT.

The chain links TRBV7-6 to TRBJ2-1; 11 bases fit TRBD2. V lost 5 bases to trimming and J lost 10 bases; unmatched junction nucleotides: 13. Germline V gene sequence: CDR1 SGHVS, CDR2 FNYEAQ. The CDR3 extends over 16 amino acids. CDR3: CASSETGLAAIQEQFF. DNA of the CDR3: TGTGCCAGCAGCGAGACGGGACTAGCGGCGATACAAGAGCAGTTCTTC. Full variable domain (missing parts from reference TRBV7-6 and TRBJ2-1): GAGVSQSPRYKVTKRGQDVALRCDPISGHVSLYWYRQALGQGPEFLTYFNYEAQQDKSGLPNDRFSAERPEGSISTLTIQRTEQRDSAMYRCASSETGLAAIQEQFFGPGTRLTVL.